This is a list of T cell receptor beta chains from one sample in a study of cytomegalovirus exposure and HLA in healthy donors. TCRdb's table, derived via immunoSEQ multiplex PCR, lists solely in-frame clones and lacks some. This sample has 150,000 to 200,000 clones, with around 79% found just once. Sequences were obtained from PBMCs. The receptors shown here come from a middle-aged woman in good health and CMV-seronegative. The CDR3 runs from the conserved cysteine through the conserved F or W. A D gene is named only where the DNA matches it firmly. Where a row states a size, it is once, few, many or the class of an expanded clone; other rows omit it.

v_gene: TRBV28
abundance: once
j_gene: TRBJ1-2
d_gene: TRBD1
CDR3aa: CASSLAGGDGYTF
CDR3nt: TGTGCCAGCAGTTTGGCAGGGGGTGATGGCTACACCTTC

v_gene: TRBV19
abundance: -
j_gene: TRBJ1-1
d_gene: -
CDR3aa: CASRATGENTEAFF
CDR3nt: TGTGCCAGTAGGGCTACTGGAGAGAACACTGAAGCTTTCTTT

v_gene: TRBV5-1
abundance: -
j_gene: TRBJ1-2
d_gene: -
CDR3aa: CASSLVGLPEGGYTF
CDR3nt: TGCGCCAGCAGCTTGGTTGGCCTACCGGAGGGTGGCTACACCTTC

v_gene: TRBV11-3
abundance: -
j_gene: TRBJ2-1
d_gene: -
CDR3aa: CASSLVSGNNEQFF
CDR3nt: TGTGCCAGCAGCTTAGTTTCAGGGAACAATGAGCAGTTCTTC

v_gene: TRBV11-3
abundance: -
j_gene: TRBJ1-1
d_gene: -
CDR3aa: CASSFTEGAEAFF
CDR3nt: TGTGCCAGCAGCTTCACTGAAGGGGCTGAAGCTTTCTTT

v_gene: TRBV19
abundance: -
j_gene: TRBJ1-2
d_gene: -
CDR3aa: CASSPQQGPSTF
CDR3nt: TGTGCCAGTAGTCCCCAACAGGGTCCCTCTACCTTC

v_gene: TRBV5-1
abundance: -
j_gene: TRBJ2-5
d_gene: -
CDR3aa: CASSLKSWGQGRTETQYF
CDR3nt: TGCGCCAGCAGCTTGAAGTCGTGGGGGCAGGGCAGGACAGAGACCCAGTACTTC

v_gene: TRBV5-1
abundance: -
j_gene: TRBJ1-1
d_gene: TRBD1
CDR3aa: CASSGNRGTEAFF
CDR3nt: TGCGCCAGCAGCGGAAACAGGGGCACTGAAGCTTTCTTT

v_gene: TRBV7-6
abundance: few
j_gene: TRBJ1-4
d_gene: TRBD1
CDR3aa: CASSSGQGATNEKLFF
CDR3nt: TGTGCCAGCAGCTCAGGCCAGGGGGCGACTAATGAAAAACTGTTTTTT

v_gene: TRBV6-1
abundance: -
j_gene: TRBJ2-3
d_gene: TRBD2
CDR3aa: CASSDPRTSGVTQYF
CDR3nt: TGTGCCAGCAGTGACCCTCGGACTAGCGGGGTTACGCAGTATTTT

v_gene: TRBV19
abundance: -
j_gene: TRBJ1-4
d_gene: TRBD1
CDR3aa: CASSAGQGGSNEKLFF
CDR3nt: TGTGCCAGTAGTGCCGGACAGGGAGGATCTAATGAAAAACTGTTTTTT

v_gene: TRBV6-5
abundance: few
j_gene: TRBJ1-1
d_gene: TRBD1
CDR3aa: CATTPPTGAETEAFF
CDR3nt: TGTGCCACAACTCCCCCTACAGGGGCAGAGACTGAAGCTTTCTTT

v_gene: TRBV5-4
abundance: few
j_gene: TRBJ2-6
d_gene: -
CDR3aa: CASSLRLESSGANVLTF
CDR3nt: TGTGCCAGCAGCTTACGGTTGGAGTCCTCTGGGGCCAACGTCCTGACTTTC

v_gene: TRBV25-1
abundance: -
j_gene: TRBJ1-1
d_gene: -
CDR3aa: CASSEPGGGRTEAFF
CDR3nt: TGTGCCAGCAGTGAACCCGGCGGGGGGCGCACTGAAGCCTTCTTT

v_gene: TRBV6-1
abundance: -
j_gene: TRBJ2-5
d_gene: -
CDR3aa: CASSEGWGQQETQYF
CDR3nt: TGTGCCAGCAGTGAAGGGTGGGGCCAACAAGAGACCCAGTACTTC